The 2 T cell receptor beta chains reported below all come from one sample, sequenced in a study of neoadjuvant anti-PD-1 for oral cavity cancer. This table comes from immunoSEQ multiplex PCR, and its TCRdb copy is limited to in-frame clones, with some not included. The table lists fewer than 10,000 clones, roughly 70% of them singletons. Time point indicated: after neoadjuvant nivolumab, at surgical resection. Specimen: PBMCs, collected after nivolumab (anti-PD-1) treatment. The receptors were gathered from a person between 40 and 80 years old with oral cavity squamous cell carcinoma.

This clone was seen a few times. The rearrangement links TRBV28 to TRBJ1-2; 9 bases fit TRBD1. The V gene end was trimmed by 5 bases and the J gene end by 7 bases; junction bases not matched to a gene: 14. The length of the CDR3 is 16 residues. Germline CDR1 reads MDHEN; CDR2 reads SYDVKM. CDR3 region: CASSRAAYRGHGGYTF. The CDR3 DNA reads as TGTGCCAGCAGTCGCGCGGCTTACAGGGGGCATGGTGGCTACACCTTC.

This chain uses TRBV5-1 with TRBJ2-2; TRBD1 aligns across 8 bases. The germline gives CDR1 SGHRS, CDR2 YFSETQ. The CDR3 runs 15 residues. Germline trimming cut 4 bases from V and 5 bases from J; bases unmatched to any gene: 7. CDR3 sequence (DNA): TGCGCCAGCAGCCCCCAGACAGGGGTTACCGGGGAGCTGTTTTTT. Translation gives CASSPQTGVTGELFF.